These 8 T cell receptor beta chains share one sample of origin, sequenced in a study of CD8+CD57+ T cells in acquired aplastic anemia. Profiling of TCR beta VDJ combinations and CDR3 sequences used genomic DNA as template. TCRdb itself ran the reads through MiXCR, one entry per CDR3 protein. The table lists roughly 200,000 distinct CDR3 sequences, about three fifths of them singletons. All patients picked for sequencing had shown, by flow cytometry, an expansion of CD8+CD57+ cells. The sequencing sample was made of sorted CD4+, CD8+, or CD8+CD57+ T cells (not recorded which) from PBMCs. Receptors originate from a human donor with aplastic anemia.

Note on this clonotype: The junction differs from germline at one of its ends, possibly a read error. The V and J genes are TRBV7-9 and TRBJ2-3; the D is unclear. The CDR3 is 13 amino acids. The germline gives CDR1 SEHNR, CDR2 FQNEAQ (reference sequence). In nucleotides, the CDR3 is TGCGCCAGCAGCCTAACCCTTTCGGATACGCAGTATTTT. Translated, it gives CASSLTLSDTQYF.

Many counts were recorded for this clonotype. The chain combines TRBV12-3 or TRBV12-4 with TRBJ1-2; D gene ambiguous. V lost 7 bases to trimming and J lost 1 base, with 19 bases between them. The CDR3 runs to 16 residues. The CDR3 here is CASTPTLWEGNYGYTF. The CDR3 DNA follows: TGTGCCAGCACTCCTACGCTATGGGAGGGTAACTATGGCTACACCTTC.

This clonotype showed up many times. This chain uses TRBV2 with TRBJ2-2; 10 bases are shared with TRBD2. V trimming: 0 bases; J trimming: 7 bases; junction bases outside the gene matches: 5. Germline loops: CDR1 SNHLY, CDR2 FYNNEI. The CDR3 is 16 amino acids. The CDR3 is CASSEAERGGVGELFF. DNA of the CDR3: TGTGCCAGCAGTGAAGCGGAGCGGGGGGGCGTCGGGGAGCTGTTTTTT.

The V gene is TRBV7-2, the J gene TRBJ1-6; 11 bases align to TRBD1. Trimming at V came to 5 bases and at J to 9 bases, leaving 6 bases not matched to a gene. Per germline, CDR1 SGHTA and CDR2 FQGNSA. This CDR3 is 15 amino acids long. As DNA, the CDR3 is TGTGCCAGCAGCCCCTGGACAGGGGGCGGTTCACCCCTCCACTTT. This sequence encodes CASSPWTGGGSPLHF.

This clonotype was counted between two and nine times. This CDR3 is CASSLEGQGYGYTF. The CDR3 bases are TGTGCCAGCAGCTTAGAAGGCCAGGGCTATGGCTACACCTTC. The J gene is TRBJ1-2, the V gene TRBV11-2; perhaps TRBD1 as D (5 bases). From germline, CDR1 is SGHAT and CDR2 FQNNGV. The ends were cut back, 0 bases at V and 4 bases at J, with 9 bases in the middle. This CDR3 is 14 amino acids long.

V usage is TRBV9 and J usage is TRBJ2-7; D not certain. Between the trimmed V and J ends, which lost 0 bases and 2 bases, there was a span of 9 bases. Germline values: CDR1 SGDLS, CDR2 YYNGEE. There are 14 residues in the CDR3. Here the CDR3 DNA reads TGTGCCAGCAGCGTAGTGGATTCTCCCTACGAGCAGTACTTC. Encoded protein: CASSVVDSPYEQYF. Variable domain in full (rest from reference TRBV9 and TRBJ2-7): DSGVTQTPKHLITATGQRVTLRCSPRSGDLSVYWYQQSLDQGLQFLIQYYNGEERAKGNILERFSAQQFPDLHSELNLSSLELGDSALYFCASSVVDSPYEQYFGPGTRLTVT.

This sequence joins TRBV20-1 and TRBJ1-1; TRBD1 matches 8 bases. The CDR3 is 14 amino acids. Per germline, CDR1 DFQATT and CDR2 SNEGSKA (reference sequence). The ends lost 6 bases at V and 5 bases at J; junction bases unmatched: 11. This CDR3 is CSAIRQGAGTEAFF. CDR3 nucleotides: TGCAGTGCGATACGCCAGGGGGCTGGGACTGAAGCTTTCTTT.

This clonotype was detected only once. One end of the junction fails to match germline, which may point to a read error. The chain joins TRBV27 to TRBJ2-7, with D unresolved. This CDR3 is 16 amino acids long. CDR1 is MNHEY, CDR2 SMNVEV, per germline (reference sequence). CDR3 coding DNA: TGCGCCAGCAGTTCCCTCAGAGGTCGAAGCCCCTACGAGCAGTACTTC. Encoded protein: CASSSLRGRSPYEQYF.